The 18 T cell receptor beta chains presented below share a single source sample, sequenced in a study of shared clonotypes between healthy human individuals (dated by TCRdb to the early 2020s). To prepare the library, the immunoSEQ multiplex PCR assay was applied. Sourced from immuneACCESS, this table was stored by TCRdb with only in-frame sequences that have V and J called. A share of the clones is absent; for the studies checked, an unresolved V gene accounts for under half, and the remainder has no known explanation. The sample contains about 1.1 million clones, approximately 78% of them found a single time. Under 0.8% of the sample goes to the ten largest clones. The sample consisted of memory CD4+ T cells from PBMCs. Sample cell subset or site, as interpreted from the label and publication: CD45RA-negative fraction. These receptors originate from a man between 18 and 29 years old in good health. Some clones in this sample may be carry-over from other donors' samples.

This clone was recorded many times. The rearrangement links TRBV6-6 to TRBJ1-1; TRBD1 agrees at 7 bases. The trim removed 6 bases at V and 8 bases at J, leaving 9 bases unmatched. CDR1 and CDR2 (germline): MNHNY, SVGAGI (reference sequence). The CDR3 runs to 13 residues. The CDR3 spells CASSPTTGPEAFF. The CDR3 DNA is TGTGCCAGCAGCCCAACGACAGGGCCCGAAGCTTTCTTT.

CDR3 sequence: CASRPYWGGQETQYF. The CDR3 DNA reads as TGTGCCAGCAGACCCTATTGGGGAGGGCAAGAGACCCAGTACTTC. This chain links TRBV27 with TRBJ2-5; TRBD2 matches 7 bases. Looked up from germline, CDR1 is MNHEY and CDR2 is SMNVEV (reference sequence). The CDR3 is made up of 15 amino acids. Losses at the gene ends were 6 bases for V and 2 bases for J; bases not matched to a gene: 9.

This clone was seen a single time. This chain joins TRBV19 and TRBJ2-2, with D tentatively TRBD2 (6 bases). The CDR3 is 15 amino acids. V lost 3 bases, J lost 7 bases, and 15 bases lay in between. From germline, CDR1 is LNHDA and CDR2 SQIVND (reference sequence). For the CDR3, the DNA is TGTGCCAGTAGTATTGGAGGGAGCTGGGGCGGGGAGCTGTTTTTT. Its translation: CASSIGGSWGGELFF.

Here the CDR3 reads CASSSEKLFF. As DNA, the CDR3 is TGTGCCAGCAGTTCGGAAAAACTGTTTTTT. This chain links TRBV27 with TRBJ1-4; D is unclear. The ends were cut back, 4 bases at V and 8 bases at J, with 2 bases in the middle. The length of the CDR3 is 10 residues. The germline gives CDR1 MNHEY, CDR2 SMNVEV (reference sequence).

This clone showed up just once. The V gene is TRBV7-2, the J gene TRBJ2-7; TRBD1 agrees at 7 bases. V lost 5 bases and J lost 4; bases outside the gene matches: 17. Germline V gene sequence: CDR1 SGHTA, CDR2 FQGNSA. The CDR3 contains 17 residues. CDR3 DNA sequence: TGTGCCAGCAGCCTCCATTCGACAGGGTTGGAGTCGTACGAGCAGTACTTC. This encodes CASSLHSTGLESYEQYF.

As regards this clone: With a much larger clone just one base away, this may be a read error. This rearrangement joins TRBV30 to TRBJ1-1; D gene uncertain. V gave up 1 base and J gave up 3 bases, with 6 bases separating them. The germline V gene has CDR1 GTSNPN and CDR2 SVGIG (reference sequence). The CDR3 consists of 12 residues. The CDR3 protein is CAWSDGDTEAFF. In nucleotides, the CDR3 is TGTGCCTGGAGTGACGGGGACACTGAAGCTTTCTTT.

This clone has at least ten counts. The gene calls are TRBV10-3 and TRBJ1-2, with a tentative D call TRBD1 (5 bases). Germline CDR1 and CDR2: ENHRY and SYGVKD. V was cut by 4 bases and J by 5 bases, with 17 bases left in between. The CDR3 has 15 residues. Here the CDR3 DNA reads TGTGCCATCAGTGGAAACAGGAGAGGGTCTTATGGCTACACCTTC. It encodes CAISGNRRGSYGYTF.

The genes are TRBV7-2 and TRBJ1-4; D gene uncertain. The CDR3 length is 15 residues. Per the germline V gene, CDR1 is SGHTA and CDR2 is FQGNSA. V was cut by 3 bases and J by 0 bases, with 8 bases left in between. The CDR3 sequence: CASSLEAATNEKLFF. In nucleotides, the CDR3 is TGTGCCAGCAGCTTGGAGGCAGCAACTAATGAAAAACTGTTTTTT.

The rearrangement joins TRBV28 to TRBJ1-3; possible D gene TRBD1, 5 bases. The CDR3 consists of 15 residues. With 4 bases removed from V and 0 bases from J, the gap between germline ends came to 10 bases. Per the germline V gene, CDR1 is MDHEN and CDR2 is SYDVKM. CDR3 protein: CASSSLGLSGNTIYF. As DNA, the CDR3 is TGTGCCAGCAGTTCCCTGGGGCTCTCTGGAAACACCATATATTTT. Filled out from reference TRBV28 and TRBJ1-3, the complete variable domain reads DVKVTQSSRYLVKRTGEKVFLECVQDMDHENMFWYRQDPGLGLRLIYFSYDVKMKEKGDIPEGYSVSREKKERFSLILESASTNQTSMYLCASSSLGLSGNTIYFGEGSWLTVV.

This chain connects TRBV7-2 to TRBJ1-5; D might be TRBD1 (5 bases). The V end lost 5 bases, the J end lost 5 bases, and 19 bases lay between the germline ends. The CDR3 has 16 amino acids. CDR1 is SGHTA and CDR2 is FQGNSA in the germline V gene. The CDR3 region is CASSPRGPRGHQPQHF. CDR3 sequence (DNA): TGTGCCAGCAGCCCCCGGGGCCCCAGAGGACATCAGCCCCAGCATTTT.

V gene TRBV25-1 combines with J gene TRBJ2-1; D gene uncertain. Trimming removed 2 bases at V and 0 bases at J, with 8 bases between. Germline V CDR1 and CDR2: MGHDK, SYGVNS. This CDR3 spans 15 amino acids. CDR3 protein: CASSEPRSSYNEQFF. The CDR3 DNA reads as TGTGCCAGCAGTGAACCTAGGAGCTCCTACAATGAGCAGTTCTTC.

This chain links TRBV19 with TRBJ2-3, with 7 bases lining up with TRBD2. Germline assignment: CDR1 LNHDA and CDR2 SQIVND (reference sequence). The CDR3 consists of 16 residues. Unmatched junction bases numbered 14, after V lost 9 bases and J lost 2 bases. CDR3 nucleotides: TGTGCCAGCGATCCCGGCGGGGGAATTCTCACAGATACGCAGTATTTT. This gives the protein CASDPGGGILTDTQYF.

The chain couples TRBV9 to TRBJ2-3; a possible D gene is TRBD1 (6 bases). Germline lookup yields CDR1 SGDLS and CDR2 YYNGEE. Trimming took 3 bases from V and 4 from J, leaving 15 bases between them. This CDR3 is built from 15 residues. In nucleotides, the CDR3 is TGTGCCAGCAGCGAACTAGGGCAGGGGCCAGATACGCAGTATTTT. Translating it yields CASSELGQGPDTQYF.

This sequence joins TRBV19 and TRBJ2-2, with 10 bases matching TRBD1. Germline loops: CDR1 LNHDA, CDR2 SQIVND (reference sequence). Trimming at V came to 7 bases and at J to 4 bases, leaving 3 bases not matched to a gene. There are 14 residues in the CDR3. Here the CDR3 reads CASTGQGSTGELFF. CDR3 bases: TGTGCCAGTACGGGACAGGGGTCCACCGGGGAGCTGTTTTTT.

The V call is TRBV18, the J call TRBJ1-4; weak D call: TRBD1 (5 bases). This CDR3 is built from 16 residues. Germline V gene lookup returns CDR1 KGHSH and CDR2 LQKENI. V was shortened by 6 bases and J by 7 bases, with 21 bases between the two germline ends. The CDR3 protein is CASSPDRYRLLEKLFF. The CDR3, as DNA: TGTGCCAGCTCGCCGGACCGTTACAGGCTCCTTGAAAAACTGTTTTTT.

The V and J genes are TRBV19 and TRBJ1-2; tentative D call: TRBD1 (5 bases). The germline V and J ends were trimmed by 3 bases and 4 bases, with 6 bases remaining between them. The germline V gene encodes CDR1 LNHDA and CDR2 SQIVND (reference sequence). The CDR3 extends over 12 amino acids. The chain's CDR3 is CASSMTAYGYTF. The CDR3, as DNA: TGTGCCAGTAGTATGACAGCCTATGGCTACACCTTC.

This chain joins TRBV27 and TRBJ1-4; D is unresolved. Trimming took off 3 bases at V and 8 bases at J, with 19 bases between the two ends. CDR3 length: 16 amino acids. Germline V gives CDR1 MNHEY, CDR2 SMNVEV (reference sequence). DNA for the CDR3: TGTGCCAGCAGTTTCTTTTCGGAGGGCGGCGTCGAAAAACTGTTTTTT. Protein product: CASSFFSEGGVEKLFF.

The rearrangement joins TRBV29-1 to TRBJ2-1, with TRBD1 matching over 7 bases. The CDR3 covers 16 residues. The V and J ends lost 5 bases and 0 bases, in that order; junction bases with no gene match: 10. Germline V lookup: CDR1 SQVTM, CDR2 ANQGSEA. CDR3 in DNA: TGCAGCGTTCGGTCACAGGGGCCTAGCTCCTACAATGAGCAGTTCTTC. This sequence encodes CSVRSQGPSSYNEQFF.